This T cell receptor beta chain was identified during a study of regulatory T cells in long-lasting Graves disease. About the research overall: Newly diagnosed Graves' patients had under 3 months of antithyroid drugs.

The time point: newly diagnosed GD, antithyroid drugs for less than 3 months. RNA isolated from PBMCs was used to make the TCR library. In regard to this clonotype: Its antigen is not known.

Arm-PCR with iRepertoire HTBI primers amplified the CDR3 regions for these TCR beta libraries. TCRdb passed the multiplex PCR reads through MiXCR, listing each CDR3 protein once. The sample holds 500,000 or so distinct CDR3 sequences, 16% seen once. Study-wide findings and caveats: Small sample size may have lowered accuracy.

Per the germline V gene, CDR1 is KGHSH and CDR2 is LQKENI. Unmatched junction bases numbered 10, after V lost 3 bases and J lost 2 bases. The CDR3 has 18 amino acids. These data also featured in a second study, about T cells in Graves' hyperthyroidism and ophthalmopathy. From that study: Any patient presenting with uncontrolled infection, other autoimmune disease, pregnancy or lactation was left out. Blood also contained most expanded thyroid clonotypes above 0.001.

This clonotype was sampled from a woman aged 35 to 60 with Graves disease. The sample in question was peripheral blood mononuclear cells (PBMCs), obtained at new diagnosis, from a patient treated with antithyroid drugs. V usage is TRBV18 and J usage is TRBJ1-5, with TRBD1 matching 10 bases. The CDR3 sequence: CASSPPGQGIDRNQPQHF. Written as DNA, the CDR3 is TGTGCCAGCTCACCGCCGGGACAGGGGATAGATCGCAATCAGCCCCAGCATTTT.